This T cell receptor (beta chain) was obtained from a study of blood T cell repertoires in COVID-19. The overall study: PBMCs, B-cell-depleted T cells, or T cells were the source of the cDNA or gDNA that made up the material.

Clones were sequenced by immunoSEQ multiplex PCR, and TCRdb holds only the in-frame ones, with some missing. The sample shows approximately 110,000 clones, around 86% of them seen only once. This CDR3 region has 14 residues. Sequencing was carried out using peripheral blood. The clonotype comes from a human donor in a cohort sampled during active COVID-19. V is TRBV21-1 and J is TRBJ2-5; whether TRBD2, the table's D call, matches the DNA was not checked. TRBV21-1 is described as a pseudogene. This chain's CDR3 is CASNCSFEGETQYF. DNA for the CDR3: TGTGCCAGCAATTGCAGTTTTGAGGGAGAGACCCAGTACTTC.